These 8 T cell receptor beta chains originate from one sample sequenced in a study of tissue T cells after allogeneic stem cell transplantation. Time point described: mouse harvest day 14 after allogeneic transplant. Mouse grafts combined 10^7 T-cell-depleted bone marrow cells with 10^6 splenic CD5+ T cells. Using immunoSEQ multiplex PCR, the repertoire was profiled, and TCRdb retains in-frame clones only, with some absent. The sample yields 3,000 to 4,000 clones, around 45% seen once. What was sequenced was gut tissue. Source of these receptors: a female BALB/c mouse given C57BL/6 T cells with graft-versus-host disease after an allogeneic hematopoietic cell transplant.

Comment on this clone: Gene names denote mouse genes. The read halts 1 residue ahead of the CDR3 end, with the missing end drawn from the germline J gene. The rearrangement joins TRBV13-2 to TRBJ2-7; 9 bases agree with TRBD2. V lost 0 bases and J lost 4; bases outside the gene matches: 5. Per the germline V gene, CDR1 is NNHNN and CDR2 is SYGAGS (reference sequence). This CDR3 region has 15 residues. This CDR3 is CASGDAVLGGYEQYF. The part of the CDR3 DNA that was read is TGTGCCAGCGGTGATGCTGTACTGGGGGGATATGAACAGTAC.

To note about this clone: Germline and genes: mouse. The read terminates 1 residue before the CDR3 end, so the remaining end is supplied by the germline J gene. At the DNA level, this CDR3 is encoded by other sequences in the same sample as well. The gene calls are TRBV3 and TRBJ2-7; 11 bases are a match to TRBD2. Germline CDR1 is SNHLY and CDR2 is FYNGKV (reference sequence). The length of the CDR3 is 15 residues. Trimming removed 5 bases from V and 1 base from J; junction bases left unmatched: 4. The DNA read from the CDR3 is TGTGCCAGCAGCCTGAGACTGGGGGGGTCCTATGAACAGTAC. Translation: CASSLRLGGSYEQY. The full-length CDR3 reads as CASSLRLGGSYEQYF. Combining the CDR3 with reference TRBV3 and TRBJ2-7 gives the whole variable domain GPKVLQIPSHQIIDMGQMVTLNCDPVSNHLYFYWYKQILGQQMEFLVNFYNGKVMEKSKLFKDQFSVERPDGSYFTLKIQPTALEDSAVYFCASSLRLGGSYEQYFGPGTRLTVL.

Comment on this clone: Each gene name is a mouse one. The read falls 1 residue short of the CDR3 end, and the missing part is taken from the germline J gene. J is TRBJ2-1 and V is TRBV13-3; D perhaps matches TRBD2 (7 bases). This CDR3 spans 13 amino acids. Per germline, CDR1 NNHDY and CDR2 SYVADS. Trimming pared 4 bases from V and 6 bases from J, leaving 11 bases between. Here the CDR3 reads CASSFGGPAEQFF. The sequenced CDR3 bases are TGTGCCAGCAGTTTCGGGGGGCCTGCTGAGCAGTTC.

Concerning this clone: Genes and germline come from the mouse. The read ends 1 residue shy of where the CDR3 ends; the end is completed using the germline J gene. The chain combines TRBV20 with TRBJ1-6; D is unclear. TRBJ1-6 is an open reading frame, and its role is uncertain. Germline V CDR1 and CDR2: GFQATS, STVNSAI. This CDR3 spans 15 amino acids. Trimming took off 3 bases at V and 0 bases at J, with 9 bases between the two ends. The DNA read from the CDR3 is TGTGGTGCTAGATCCGGGTCTTCCTATAATTCGCCCCTCTAC. Translating it yields CGARSGSSYNSPLY. The whole CDR3 sequence is CGARSGSSYNSPLYF.

Worth noting for this clone: Mouse germline and gene names are used. The read is 1 residue too short to cover the CDR3 end, so that end is filled in from the germline J gene. The chain employs TRBV26 and TRBJ2-5, with 7 bases fitting TRBD1. This CDR3 is 13 amino acids long. Germline CDR1 is KGHPV and CDR2 is FQNQEV (reference sequence). J gave up 6 bases and V 2 bases, and 2 bases lay outside the gene matches. The part of the CDR3 DNA that was read is TGTGCCAGCAGTCTGGGGACAGAGGACACCCAGTAC. Amino acid sequence: CASSLGTEDTQY. The CDR3 as a whole reads CASSLGTEDTQYF. The full variable domain, completed using reference TRBV26 and TRBJ2-5, is NSKVIQTPRYLVKGQGQKAKMRCIPEKGHPVVFWYQQNKNNEFKFLINFQNQEVLQQIDMTEKRFSAECPSNSPCSLEIQSSEAGDSALYLCASSLGTEDTQYFGPGTRLLVL.

This clone qualifies as medium-sized (0.01 to 0.1%). The genes are named according to mouse. The read is 1 residue too short to cover the CDR3 end, so that end is filled in from the germline J gene. The chain links TRBV23 to TRBJ2-7; the D segment call TRBD2 is taken from the table without a DNA check. The CDR3 extends over 12 amino acids. Germline CDR1 reads KGHTA; CDR2 reads FQNQQP. CDR3 bases read: TGCTCCAGCAGTCAACTGGGGGGTGAACAGTAC. Its protein is CSSSQLGGEQY. The CDR3, in full, reads CSSSQLGGEQYF.

Concerning this clone: Gene names follow the mouse nomenclature. The CDR3 end is not reached by the read, which stops 1 residue before it; the germline J gene fills it in. V and J are TRBV26 and TRBJ2-4; 7 bases are shared with TRBD1. Trimming removed 4 bases from V and 0 bases from J; junction bases left unmatched: 4. CDR3 length: 15 amino acids. Germline V gives CDR1 KGHPV, CDR2 FQNQEV (reference sequence). The covered CDR3 bases are TGTGCCAGCAGTCGGGACAGTCCTAGTCAAAACACCTTGTAC. Translating gives CASSRDSPSQNTLY. From start to end, the CDR3 is CASSRDSPSQNTLYF.

Turning to this clone: Gene names refer to mouse genes. The read is 1 residue too short to cover the CDR3 end, so that end is filled in from the germline J gene. The chain joins TRBV13-2 to TRBJ2-3; 7 positions agree with TRBD2. There are 15 residues in the CDR3. Germline V lookup: CDR1 NNHNN, CDR2 SYGAGS (reference sequence). Germline trimming cut 1 base from V and 0 bases from J; bases unmatched to any gene: 2. The CDR3 sequence is CASGDSGGSAETLYF. CDR3 DNA, as far as it was read: TGTGCCAGCGGTGATTCTGGGGGTAGTGCAGAAACGCTGTAT.